These 5 T cell receptor beta chains originate from one sample sequenced in a study of response to subunit inactivated influenza vaccine. TCRdb re-called the RT-PCR reads through MiXCR, storing one row per CDR3 protein. The repertoire includes 600,000 to 700,000 distinct CDR3 sequences, around 15% of them detected once, and approximately 7.6% sits in the top ten. This sample comprised PBMCs from blood, obtained 14 to 15 days before vaccination. The receptors were gathered from a man aged 45-65 years who received an inactivated influenza vaccine.

This clonotype has just a few counts. The rearrangement links TRBV28 to TRBJ2-2; D is unresolved. The CDR3 is made up of 12 amino acids. Germline CDR1 MDHEN, CDR2 SYDVKM. Trimming shortened V by 10 bases and J by 0 bases, and 6 bases separated the two germline ends. The CDR3 is CATEANTGELFF. The CDR3 coding sequence is TGTGCCACCGAAGCGAACACCGGGGAGCTGTTTTTT.

This clonotype was observed many times. V is TRBV7-9 and J is TRBJ1-1; 9 nucleotides align to TRBD1. After removal of 5 bases from V and 8 bases from J, the junction contained 6 bases not matched to a gene. This CDR3 region has 13 residues. Germline lookup yields CDR1 SEHNR and CDR2 FQNEAQ (reference sequence). CDR3 sequence: CASSTGQGQEAFF. As DNA, the CDR3 is TGTGCCAGCAGCACCGGACAGGGGCAGGAAGCTTTCTTT. Together with reference TRBV7-9 and TRBJ1-1, the CDR3 gives the full variable domain: DTGVSQNPRHKITKRGQNVTFRCDPISEHNRLYWYRQTLGQGPEFLTYFQNEAQLEKSRLLSDRFSAERPKGSFSTLEIQRTEQGDSAMYLCASSTGQGQEAFFGQGTRLTVV.

This clonotype was detected many times. The chain recombines TRBV15 with TRBJ2-7, with TRBD1 as a possible D gene (5 bases). The V gene lost 0 bases and the J gene lost 2 bases, with 8 bases spanning the gap. Germline V gives CDR1 LNHNV, CDR2 YYDKDF (reference sequence). The CDR3 loop spans 14 amino acids. This CDR3 reads CATSRDQGTYEQYF. The CDR3 bases are TGTGCCACCAGCAGAGATCAGGGAACCTACGAGCAGTACTTC.

The V and J genes are TRBV10-3 and TRBJ1-3; D is unresolved. CDR1 is ENHRY and CDR2 is SYGVKD in the germline V gene. The germline V and J ends were trimmed by 6 bases and 0 bases, with 9 bases remaining between them. The CDR3 consists of 14 residues. The CDR3 sequence: CAIRTEGSGNTIYF. The DNA of the CDR3 is TGTGCCATCAGGACGGAAGGCTCTGGAAACACCATATATTTT.

This clonotype was seen a few times. This chain connects TRBV4-3 to TRBJ2-6; 7 bases are shared with TRBD1. Germline CDR1 reads LGHNA; CDR2 reads YSLEER. V dropped 7 bases and J dropped 4; count of bases not matched to a gene: 19. The CDR3 runs to 19 residues. The CDR3 loop is CASTKIGTAHSAGANVLTF. The CDR3 nucleotides are TGCGCCAGCACCAAGATTGGGACAGCCCATAGCGCAGGGGCCAACGTCCTGACTTTC.